This T cell receptor (beta chain) was sequenced during a study of CD8 T cells in Susac syndrome. Random-hexamer reverse transcription was applied to about 0.45 to 1 ug RNA. TCRdb analysed the immunoSEQ multiplex PCR reads with MiXCR anew, one entry per CDR3 protein. This sample has about 290,000 distinct CDR3 sequences, with approximately 91% found just once. From germline, CDR1 is MDHEN and CDR2 SYDVKM. Trimming removed 5 bases at V and 2 bases at J, with 10 bases between. CDR3 length: 15 amino acids. The rearrangement links TRBV28 to TRBJ2-6; D is perhaps TRBD1 (6 bases). This receptor was taken from a human donor with multiple sclerosis. The sample consisted of CD8+ T cells from PBMCs. The CDR3, as DNA: TGTGCCAGCAGTAAACAGGGTACTGGGGCCAACGTCCTGACTTTC. Amino acids: CASSKQGTGANVLTF.